These 19 T cell receptor beta chains share one sample of origin, sequenced in a study of lymphopenia after photon versus proton radiotherapy. Method: immunoSEQ multiplex PCR; TCRdb's copy keeps in-frame clones and lacks some. The sample records about 19,000 clones, just over 90% being singletons. Sequenced material: peripheral blood, taken from a patient treated with photon-based radiotherapy. All receptors derive from a man in his fifties or sixties with pancreatic cancer.

As concerns this clone: An end of the junction differs from the germline gene, which may be a read error. This chain uses TRBV6-1 with TRBJ2-1; D could derive from TRBD1 or TRBD2 (5 bases each). CDR1 is MNHNS and CDR2 is SASEGT in the germline V gene. This CDR3 is built from 14 residues. The CDR3 spells CASSRDGLNNGQFF. For the CDR3, the DNA is TGTGCCAGCAGCCGGGACGGCCTGAACAATGGGCAGTTCTTC.

The chain links TRBV7-9 to TRBJ2-1; TRBD2 aligns across 12 bases. The CDR3 is 17 residues long. Germline lookup yields CDR1 SEHNR and CDR2 FQNEAQ (reference sequence). V lost 2 bases to trimming and J lost 9 bases; unmatched junction nucleotides: 11. The CDR3 loop is CASSLLAGGPTISEQFF. CDR3 nucleotides: TGTGCCAGCAGCTTACTAGCGGGGGGGCCCACAATTAGTGAGCAGTTCTTC. The full variable domain, with the rest looked up from reference TRBV7-9 and TRBJ2-1, is DTGVSQNPRHKITKRGQNVTFRCDPISEHNRLYWYRQTLGQGPEFLTYFQNEAQLEKSRLLSDRFSAERPKGSFSTLEIQRTEQGDSAMYLCASSLLAGGPTISEQFFGPGTRLTVL.

This rearrangement joins TRBV6-5 to TRBJ1-2, with 7 bases fitting TRBD1. The CDR3 runs 13 residues. V lost 6 bases and J lost 8; bases outside the gene matches: 9. Germline V gene sequence: CDR1 MNHEY, CDR2 SVGAGI. The CDR3 is CASRLTGVHGYTF. CDR3 in DNA: TGTGCCAGCAGGCTTACAGGGGTACACGGCTACACCTTC.

V and J are TRBV19 and TRBJ2-1; 8 bases fit TRBD2. Germline V gene data show CDR1 as LNHDA and CDR2 as SQIVND (reference sequence). V lost 7 bases, J lost 6 bases, and 17 bases stayed unmatched. The CDR3 spans 17 residues. Here the CDR3 DNA reads TGTGCCAGTATGGGGCAGCGGGGGAATTCCGCACCCAATGAGCAGTTCTTC. Translation gives CASMGQRGNSAPNEQFF.

This clone showed up just a few times. The rearrangement joins TRBV19 to TRBJ1-1; no definite D call. CDR1 and CDR2 (germline): LNHDA, SQIVND (reference sequence). The CDR3 runs 13 residues. Between the trimmed V and J ends, which lost 2 bases and 1 base, there was a span of 5 bases. The CDR3 sequence: CASSIRRNTEAFF. In DNA form, the CDR3 reads TGTGCCAGTAGTATACGGAGGAACACTGAAGCTTTCTTT.

The V gene is TRBV6-5, the J gene TRBJ1-3; 7 nucleotides align to TRBD1. CDR1 and CDR2 from the germline V gene are MNHEY and SVGAGI. V dropped 2 bases and J dropped 4; count of bases not matched to a gene: 5. The CDR3 consists of 15 residues. This CDR3 is CASSYGTGVGNTIYF. In nucleotides, the CDR3 is TGTGCCAGCAGTTACGGCACAGGGGTCGGAAACACCATATATTTT.

This chain links TRBV5-1 with TRBJ2-3; the D call may be TRBD1 or TRBD2 (5 bases each). The CDR3 totals 13 residues. The germline V and J ends were trimmed by 4 bases and 0 bases, with 6 bases remaining between them. The germline gives CDR1 SGHRS, CDR2 YFSETQ. CDR3 residues: CASSRDSTDTQYF. DNA of the CDR3: TGCGCCAGCAGCCGGGACAGCACAGATACGCAGTATTTT.

The chain joins TRBV4-3 to TRBJ2-3; TRBD2 agrees at 13 bases. The trim removed 1 base at V and 8 bases at J, leaving 9 bases unmatched. Germline V gene sequence: CDR1 LGHNA, CDR2 YSLEER. CDR3 length equals 17 residues. CDR3 sequence (DNA): TGCGCCAGCAGCCAAGGGTCGCGGACTAGCGGGGGCGGTACGCAGTATTTT. Protein product: CASSQGSRTSGGGTQYF.

DNA of the CDR3: TGTGCCAGCAGCGTAGTGGCAGGAAACACTGAAGCTTTCTTT. Translated, it gives CASSVVAGNTEAFF. The rearrangement uses TRBV9 and TRBJ1-1; no clear D. Trimming removed 0 bases from V and 2 bases from J, with 8 bases in between. The V gene's germline CDR1 is SGDLS and CDR2 YYNGEE. This CDR3 region has 14 residues. Complete variable domain (other parts from reference TRBV9 and TRBJ1-1): DSGVTQTPKHLITATGQRVTLRCSPRSGDLSVYWYQQSLDQGLQFLIQYYNGEERAKGNILERFSAQQFPDLHSELNLSSLELGDSALYFCASSVVAGNTEAFFGQGTRLTVV.

The chain uses TRBV30 and TRBJ1-1; no clear D gene. The length of the CDR3 is 14 residues. V was shortened by 2 bases and J by 2 bases, with 12 bases between the two germline ends. Germline CDR1 GTSNPN, CDR2 SVGIG (reference sequence). In nucleotides, the CDR3 is TGTGCCTGGAGTTCTTGGACCATAAACACTGAAGCTTTCTTT. Its protein is CAWSSWTINTEAFF.

This chain links TRBV6-5 with TRBJ1-2; TRBD1 matches at 9 bases. Losses at the gene ends were 6 bases for V and 6 bases for J; bases not matched to a gene: 8. In germline, CDR1 is MNHEY, CDR2 SVGAGI. CDR3 size: 14 residues. For the CDR3, the DNA is TGTGCCAGCAGGTCGACAGGGACAGGGAATGGCTACACCTTC. Translating it yields CASRSTGTGNGYTF.

The chain is built from TRBV10-3 and TRBJ1-2, with 7 bases aligning to TRBD1. V trimming: 4 bases; J trimming: 5 bases; junction bases outside the gene matches: 7. Germline lookup yields CDR1 ENHRY and CDR2 SYGVKD. The CDR3 is made up of 14 amino acids. The CDR3 bases are TGTGCCATCAGTGCGACGGGACAGCGTTATGGCTACACCTTC. Encoded protein: CAISATGQRYGYTF.

This chain links TRBV6-5 with TRBJ1-6, with D perhaps TRBD1 (5 bases). Trimming stripped 10 bases from V and 4 bases from J, with 17 bases between. This CDR3 contains 15 residues. Germline loops: CDR1 MNHEY, CDR2 SVGAGI. The CDR3 coding sequence is TGTGCCATCCTGACCAGGGTCCCTTATAATTCACCCCTCCACTTT. Its protein is CAILTRVPYNSPLHF.

This chain uses TRBV4-2 with TRBJ2-1; D remains ambiguous. The V end lost 2 bases, the J end lost 3 bases, and 8 bases lay between the germline ends. Germline loops: CDR1 LGHNA, CDR2 YNFKEQ. CDR3 length: 14 amino acids. CDR3 in DNA: TGTGCCAGCAGCCAACTGGGGAACTACAATGAGCAGTTCTTC. This encodes CASSQLGNYNEQFF.

The chain joins TRBV7-2 to TRBJ2-1, with TRBD2 matching 10 bases. Looked up from germline, CDR1 is SGHTA and CDR2 is FQGNSA. The CDR3 has 15 amino acids. V trimming: 0 bases; J trimming: 8 bases; junction bases outside the gene matches: 4. The CDR3 DNA reads TGTGCCAGCAGCTTAGCTAGCGGGGGGTCGTATGAGCAGTTCTTC. Protein sequence: CASSLASGGSYEQFF. Combining the CDR3 with reference TRBV7-2 and TRBJ2-1 gives the whole variable domain GAGVSQSPSNKVTEKGKDVELRCDPISGHTALYWYRQSLGQGLEFLIYFQGNSAPDKSGLPSDRFSAERTGGSVSTLTIQRTQQEDSAVYLCASSLASGGSYEQFFGPGTRLTVL.

The genes are TRBV7-9 and TRBJ2-2; possibly TRBD1 for D (6 bases). The germline CDR1 and CDR2 sequences are SEHNR and FQNEAQ (reference sequence). V shed 1 base and J shed 8 bases, with 11 bases lying between them. The length of the CDR3 is 14 residues. Here the CDR3 DNA reads TGTGCCAGCAGCTTAGGCGACAGGACTGGGGAGCTGTTTTTT. As protein: CASSLGDRTGELFF.

The rearrangement links TRBV30 to TRBJ2-5; 9 nucleotides line up with TRBD1. Germline CDR1 is GTSNPN and CDR2 is SVGIG (reference sequence). The V and J ends lost 8 bases and 2 bases, in that order; junction bases with no gene match: 3. CDR3 length: 12 amino acids. The CDR3 DNA is TGTGCCCTACAGGGGGCTCAAGAGACCCAGTACTTC. Amino acids: CALQGAQETQYF.

The chain carries TRBV21-1 and TRBJ2-5; the table names TRBD2, a call not compared with the DNA. The closer fit of TRBJ2-7 to the DNA end suggests the J call may be wrong. TRBV21-1 corresponds to a pseudogene. CDR3 size: 15 residues. CDR3 protein: CASSKAGTSVNEQYF. In DNA form, the CDR3 reads TGTGCCAGCAGCAAAGCAGGGACTAGCGTAAACGAGCAGTACTTC.

This sequence joins TRBV7-2 and TRBJ1-5, with D unresolved. Germline loops: CDR1 SGHTA, CDR2 FQGNSA. CDR3 size: 13 residues. V shed 7 bases and J shed 2 bases, with 9 bases lying between them. The CDR3: CASTGSRNQPQHF. In DNA, the CDR3 is TGTGCCAGCACTGGTAGCCGCAATCAGCCCCAGCATTTT.